Sequencing of this TCR beta chain was carried out in a study of human T cells and chemical hapten exposure. About the research overall: Researchers reported sensitizing a 2 cm by 2 cm upper inner arm skin site with 2% DPC. For the roughly 26-week duration of the study, patients were given weekly doses of diphenylcyclopropenone on the scalp.

TCRdb itself ran the RACE reads through MiXCR, one entry per CDR3 protein. The sample contains around 350,000 distinct CDR3 sequences, 5.5% of which appear only once. Time point here: pre-sensitization, week 0. Noted treatment: therapeutic diphenylcyclopropenone sensitization with weekly scalp DPC. Donors were 18 to 70-year-old alopecia patients suitable for DPC. The CDR3 is 14 amino acids. V shed 5 bases, J shed 6 bases, and the junction held 4 bases outside the gene matches. At least ten counts were recorded for this clonotype. No antigen is known for it. Study-level results: Each of the donors had alopecia, so their immune responses may not resemble those of healthy people.

The receptor comes from a woman aged 18 to 35 with alopecia areata. Some clones in this sample may be carry-over from other donors' samples. The gene calls are TRBV12-3 or TRBV12-4 and TRBJ1-4, with 9 bases identical to TRBD1. The starting material was whole blood, obtained in connection with sensitization to the hapten diphenylcyclopropenone (DPC). CDR3 DNA: TGTGCCAGCAGTCCCCGGGACAGGGATGAAAAACTGTTTTTT. Encoded protein: CASSPRDRDEKLFF.